This paragraph reports one TCR beta chain. Measured with immunoSEQ multiplex PCR; TCRdb has only the in-frame clones, and not every one. The sample consists of about 110,000 clones, around nine tenths of them appearing once. These data originate in a study of control samples from healthy donors and cancer patients. This CDR3 region has 16 residues. The trim removed 3 bases at V and 5 bases at J, leaving 10 bases unmatched. CDR1 is MGHRA, CDR2 YSYEKL, per germline. The receptor was derived from a human donor in good health. The donor label of this sample is uncertain. The specimen was blood. The genes are TRBV4-1 and TRBJ1-5; 7 positions agree with TRBD1. The CDR3 coding sequence is TGCGCCAGCAGCCAGCCTTCGAAGGGGGCCGATCAGCCCCAGCATTTT. Its translation: CASSQPSKGADQPQHF.